This T cell receptor beta chain derives from a study of blood T cell repertoires in COVID-19. Study at large: The origin of the acute and convalescent COVID-19 samples was the United States, Italy and Spain. Sources were T cells, B-cell-depleted T cells, or PBMCs; the material itself was cDNA or gDNA.

The CDR3 has 15 residues. Germline V gene lookup returns CDR1 SNHLY and CDR2 FYNNEI. The V gene lost 5 bases and the J gene lost 2 bases, with 13 bases spanning the gap. Per the study methods: Nucleated cell number was recorded as an estimate derived from reference gene primer amplification. Data came from immunoSEQ multiplex PCR; TCRdb stores just in-frame clones and leaves some out. V and J calls plus clone size are reproduced from that table; the DNA served to infer D and trimming. The table includes under 200,000 clones, about 86% detected once. The chain recombines TRBV2 with TRBJ1-5, with D hard to call. The sample was peripheral blood. This sequence was found in a man younger than 40 with active or convalescent COVID-19. The CDR3 region is CASSPDLAGNQPQHF. CDR3 bases: TGTGCCAGCAGTCCGGATTTAGCAGGCAATCAGCCCCAGCATTTT.